This T cell receptor (beta chain) was recovered during a study of lymphopenia after photon versus proton radiotherapy (dated by TCRdb to about 2019). With regard to the full study: The study compared the immunological effects of photon versus proton radiation therapy in patients with gastrointestinal tumors who developed high-grade lymphopenia. The goal of the study was to characterize the differences between the two radiation modalities in how they affect the immune system. The roughly 18 patients in the cohort had gastrointestinal tumors, were treated with either photon or proton therapy, and subsequently developed lymphopenia.

The research as a whole found: After the lymphocyte count nadir, photon-treated repertoires showed oligoclonal expansion, especially of CD8+ Temra cells, which drove the drop in diversity. The survival association was assessed only in patients who died, and the authors presented better survival with proton therapy as a possibility rather than a demonstrated result. Across the cohort, among patients who died, a greater drop in TCR diversity after the nadir was inversely correlated with overall survival time. During treatment, patients who received proton therapy stayed relatively stable, whereas patients who received photon therapy lost naive T cells and TCR diversity and gained effector/memory populations.

Libraries came from the immunoSEQ multiplex PCR assay. Alongside multiparametric flow cytometry, deep sequencing of rearranged TCR beta loci was used to profile the T cell repertoires. TCRdb mirrors the immuneACCESS table, restricted to in-frame sequences. Some clones are absent from its copies; in checked studies, under half trace to an unresolved V gene, and the reason for the others is unknown. The sample has some 70,000 clones on record, 85% to 90% of them singletons. Less than 14% of the sample belongs to the ten largest clones. In the case of this clone: The clone's antigen remains unknown. No quality values exist for individual bases; no much larger clone is one base distant.

V has 11 bases trimmed and J has 1 base trimmed; junction bases matching no gene number 5. CDR1 and CDR2 are read off the germline V gene as KGHSH and LQKENI. Taken from cysteine to phenylalanine, the CDR3 has 13 residues. The DNA shown is the 39-base CDR3, in frame from base 1. The sequences come from peripheral blood, collected from a patient treated with proton-based radiotherapy. The chain is assembled from TRBV18 and TRBJ2-5; 9 central nucleotides agree with TRBD1. This TCR was recovered from an elderly man with esophageal cancer. The CDR3 reads as follows: CAGGGQGQETQYF. The nucleotide sequence reads TGTGCCGGCGGGGGACAGGGCCAAGAGACCCAGTACTTC.